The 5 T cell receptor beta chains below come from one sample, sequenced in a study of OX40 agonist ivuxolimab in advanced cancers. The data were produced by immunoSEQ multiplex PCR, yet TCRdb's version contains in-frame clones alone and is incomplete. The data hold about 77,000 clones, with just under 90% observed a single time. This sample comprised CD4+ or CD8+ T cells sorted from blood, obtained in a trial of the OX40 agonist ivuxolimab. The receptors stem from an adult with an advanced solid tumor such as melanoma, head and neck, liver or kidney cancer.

The CDR3 here is CASSLDRGPEQYF. CDR3 coding DNA: TGCGCCAGCAGCTTGGACAGGGGGCCTGAGCAGTACTTC. The chain recombines TRBV5-1 with TRBJ2-7; 9 bases map to TRBD1. The CDR3 has 13 amino acids. Germline CDR1 is SGHRS and CDR2 is YFSETQ. V was clipped by 0 bases and J by 7 bases; unmatched bases: 2.

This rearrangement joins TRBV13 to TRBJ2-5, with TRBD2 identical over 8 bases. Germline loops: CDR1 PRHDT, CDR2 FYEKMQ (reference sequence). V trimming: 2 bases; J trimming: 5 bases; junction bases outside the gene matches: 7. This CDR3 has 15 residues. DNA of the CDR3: TGTGCCAGCAGCTTAAGGCTAGCGGGCGCGGAGACCCAGTACTTC. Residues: CASSLRLAGAETQYF. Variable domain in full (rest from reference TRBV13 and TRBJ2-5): AAGVIQSPRHLIKEKRETATLKCYPIPRHDTVYWYQQGPGQDPQFLISFYEKMQSDKGSIPDRFSAQQFSDYHSELNMSSLELGDSALYFCASSLRLAGAETQYFGPGTRLLVL.

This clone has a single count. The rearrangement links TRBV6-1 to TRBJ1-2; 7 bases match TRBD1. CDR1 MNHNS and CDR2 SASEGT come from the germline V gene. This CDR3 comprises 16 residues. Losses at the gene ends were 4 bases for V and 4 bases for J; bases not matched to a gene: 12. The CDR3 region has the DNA TGTGCCAGCAGTGGAGGGGGCGCCGAAGGGGCCTATGGCTACACCTTC. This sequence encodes CASSGGGAEGAYGYTF.

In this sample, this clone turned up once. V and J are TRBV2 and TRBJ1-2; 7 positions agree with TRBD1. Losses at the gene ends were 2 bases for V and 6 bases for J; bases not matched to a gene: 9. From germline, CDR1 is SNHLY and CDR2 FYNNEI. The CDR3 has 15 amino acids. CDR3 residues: CASSEYQGESDGYTF. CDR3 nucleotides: TGTGCCAGCAGTGAATATCAGGGGGAGAGTGATGGCTACACCTTC.

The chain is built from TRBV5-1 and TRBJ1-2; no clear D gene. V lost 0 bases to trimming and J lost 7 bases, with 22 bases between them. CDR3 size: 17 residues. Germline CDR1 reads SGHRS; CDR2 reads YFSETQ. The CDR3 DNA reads TGCGCCAGCAGCTTGGGGCTCGCCCGGGCATGGAGCAGTGGCTACACCTTC. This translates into CASSLGLARAWSSGYTF.